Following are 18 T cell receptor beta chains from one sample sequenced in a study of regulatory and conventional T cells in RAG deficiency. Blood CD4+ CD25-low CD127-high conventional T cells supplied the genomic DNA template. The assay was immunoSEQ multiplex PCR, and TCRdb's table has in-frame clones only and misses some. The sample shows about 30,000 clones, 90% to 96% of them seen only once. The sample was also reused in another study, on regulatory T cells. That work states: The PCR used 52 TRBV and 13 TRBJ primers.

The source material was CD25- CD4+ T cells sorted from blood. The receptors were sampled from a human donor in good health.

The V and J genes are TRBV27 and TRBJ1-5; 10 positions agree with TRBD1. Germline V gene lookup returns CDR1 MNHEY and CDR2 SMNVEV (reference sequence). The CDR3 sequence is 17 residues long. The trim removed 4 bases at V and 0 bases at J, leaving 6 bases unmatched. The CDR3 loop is CASSSTRTGGSNQPQHF. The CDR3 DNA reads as TGTGCCAGCAGTTCGACCCGGACAGGGGGTAGCAATCAGCCCCAGCATTTT.

This CDR3 is CASSAGGNTEAFF. CDR3 nucleotide sequence: TGCGCCAGCAGCGCAGGGGGGAACACTGAAGCTTTCTTT. The V gene is TRBV5-1, the J gene TRBJ1-1, with 7 bases matching TRBD1. CDR3 length: 13 residues. CDR1 and CDR2 from the germline V gene are SGHRS and YFSETQ. Germline trimming cut 4 bases from V and 1 base from J; bases unmatched to any gene: 1.

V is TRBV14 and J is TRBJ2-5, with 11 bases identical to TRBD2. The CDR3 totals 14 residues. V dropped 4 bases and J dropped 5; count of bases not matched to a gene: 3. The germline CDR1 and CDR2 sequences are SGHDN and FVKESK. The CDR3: CASSLAGGYETQYF. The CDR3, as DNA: TGTGCCAGCAGCCTAGCGGGAGGGTACGAGACCCAGTACTTC.

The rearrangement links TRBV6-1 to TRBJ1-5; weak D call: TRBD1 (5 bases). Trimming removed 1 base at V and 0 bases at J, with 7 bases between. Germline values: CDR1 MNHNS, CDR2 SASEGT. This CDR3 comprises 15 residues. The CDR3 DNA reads TGTGCCAGCAGTGAAGGGACAATTAGCAATCAGCCCCAGCATTTT. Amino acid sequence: CASSEGTISNQPQHF.

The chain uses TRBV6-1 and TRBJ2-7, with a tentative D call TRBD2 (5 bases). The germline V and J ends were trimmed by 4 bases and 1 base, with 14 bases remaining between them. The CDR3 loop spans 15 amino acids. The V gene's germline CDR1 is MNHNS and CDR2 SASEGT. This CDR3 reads CASSGWRSRSYEQYF. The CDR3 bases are TGTGCCAGCAGTGGGTGGAGGTCCCGTTCCTACGAGCAGTACTTC.

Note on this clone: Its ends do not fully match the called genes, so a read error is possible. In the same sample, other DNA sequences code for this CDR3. CDR3 in DNA: TGCGCCAGCAGTGAGGGGAGCGGAATCTCCTCCTATAATTCCCCCCTCCACTTT. It yields the protein CASSEGSGISSYNSPLHF. This chain links TRBV10-1 with TRBJ1-6; D is ambiguous. The germline V gene encodes CDR1 WNHNN and CDR2 SYGVQD (reference sequence). The CDR3 is 18 amino acids.

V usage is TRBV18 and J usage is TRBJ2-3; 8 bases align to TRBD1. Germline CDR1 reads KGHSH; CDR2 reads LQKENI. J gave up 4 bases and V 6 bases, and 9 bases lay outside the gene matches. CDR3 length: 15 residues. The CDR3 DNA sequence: TGTGCCAGCTCTCCAGACAGGGGTACAGCAGATACGCAGTATTTT. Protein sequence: CASSPDRGTADTQYF.

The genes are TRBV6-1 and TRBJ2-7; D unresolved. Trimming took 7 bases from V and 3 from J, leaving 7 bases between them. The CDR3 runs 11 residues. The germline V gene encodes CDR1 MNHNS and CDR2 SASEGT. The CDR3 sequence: CASTVGYEQYF. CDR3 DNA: TGTGCCAGCACGGTCGGCTACGAGCAGTACTTC.

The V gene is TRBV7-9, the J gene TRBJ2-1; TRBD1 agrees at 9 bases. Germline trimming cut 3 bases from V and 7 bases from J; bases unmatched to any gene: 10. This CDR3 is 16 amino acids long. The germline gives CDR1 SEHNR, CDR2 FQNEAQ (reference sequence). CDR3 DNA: TGTGCCAGCAGCTTTTACCGGGACAGGGATCCGAATGAGCAGTTCTTC. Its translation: CASSFYRDRDPNEQFF. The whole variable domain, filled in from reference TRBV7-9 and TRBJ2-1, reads DTGVSQNPRHKITKRGQNVTFRCDPISEHNRLYWYRQTLGQGPEFLTYFQNEAQLEKSRLLSDRFSAERPKGSFSTLEIQRTEQGDSAMYLCASSFYRDRDPNEQFFGPGTRLTVL.

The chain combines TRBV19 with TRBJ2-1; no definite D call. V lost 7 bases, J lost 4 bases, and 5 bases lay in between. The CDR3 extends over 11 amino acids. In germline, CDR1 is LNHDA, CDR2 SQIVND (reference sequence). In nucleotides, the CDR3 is TGTGCCAGTATCGGTTACAATGAGCAGTTCTTC. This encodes CASIGYNEQFF. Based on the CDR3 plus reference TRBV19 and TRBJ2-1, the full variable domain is DGGITQSPKYLFRKEGQNVTLSCEQNLNHDAMYWYRQDPGQGLRLIYYSQIVNDFQKGDIAEGYSVSREKKESFPLTVTSAQKNPTAFYLCASIGYNEQFFGPGTRLTVL.

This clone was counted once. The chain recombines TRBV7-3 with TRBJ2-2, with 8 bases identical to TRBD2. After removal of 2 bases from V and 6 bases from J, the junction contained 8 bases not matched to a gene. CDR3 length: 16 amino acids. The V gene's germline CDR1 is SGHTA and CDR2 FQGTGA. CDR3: CASSLGGAGAPGELFF. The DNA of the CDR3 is TGTGCCAGCAGCTTAGGTGGAGCGGGAGCCCCCGGGGAGCTGTTTTTT. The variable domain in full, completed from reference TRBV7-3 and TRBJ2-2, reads GAGVSQTPSNKVTEKGKYVELRCDPISGHTALYWYRQSLGQGPEFLIYFQGTGAADDSGLPNDRFFAVRPEGSVSTLKIQRTERGDSAVYLCASSLGGAGAPGELFFGEGSRLTVL.

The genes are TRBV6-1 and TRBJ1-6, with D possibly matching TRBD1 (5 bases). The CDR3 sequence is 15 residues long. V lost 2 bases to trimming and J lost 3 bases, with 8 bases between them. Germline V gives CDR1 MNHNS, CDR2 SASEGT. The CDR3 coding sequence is TGTGCCAGCAGTGAAAGTCAGGGCTATAATTCACCCCTCCACTTT. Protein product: CASSESQGYNSPLHF.

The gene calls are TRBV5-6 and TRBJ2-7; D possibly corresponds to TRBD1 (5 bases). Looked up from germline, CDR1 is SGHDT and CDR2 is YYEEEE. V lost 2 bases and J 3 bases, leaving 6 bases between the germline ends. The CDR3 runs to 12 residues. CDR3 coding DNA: TGTGCCAGCAGCTTTAGGGGCTACGAGCAGTACTTC. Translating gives CASSFRGYEQYF.

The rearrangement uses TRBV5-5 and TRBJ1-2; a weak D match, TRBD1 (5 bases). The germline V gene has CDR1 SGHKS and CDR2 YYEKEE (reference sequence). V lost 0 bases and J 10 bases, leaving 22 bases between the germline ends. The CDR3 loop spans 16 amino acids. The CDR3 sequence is CASSLVLGTYSGDYTF. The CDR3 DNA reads TGTGCCAGCAGCTTGGTGCTGGGGACCTACTCGGGGGACTACACCTTC.

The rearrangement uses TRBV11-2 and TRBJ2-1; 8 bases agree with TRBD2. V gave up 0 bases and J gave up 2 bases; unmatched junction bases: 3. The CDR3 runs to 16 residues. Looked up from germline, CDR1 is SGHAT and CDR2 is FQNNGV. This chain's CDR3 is CASSLEAGVPYNEQFF. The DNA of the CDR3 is TGTGCCAGCAGCTTAGAAGCGGGGGTTCCCTACAATGAGCAGTTCTTC.

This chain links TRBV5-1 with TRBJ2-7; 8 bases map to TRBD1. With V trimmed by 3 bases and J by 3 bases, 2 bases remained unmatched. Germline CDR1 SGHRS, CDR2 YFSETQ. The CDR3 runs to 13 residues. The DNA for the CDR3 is TGCGCCAGCAGCTCCGGGACAGGCTACGAGCAGTACTTC. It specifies CASSSGTGYEQYF.

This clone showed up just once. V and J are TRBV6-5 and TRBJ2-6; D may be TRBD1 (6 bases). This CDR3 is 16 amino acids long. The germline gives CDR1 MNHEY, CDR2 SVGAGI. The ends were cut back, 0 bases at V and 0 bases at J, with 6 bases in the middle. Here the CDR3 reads CASSYSTGSGANVLTF. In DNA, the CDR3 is TGTGCCAGCAGTTACTCGACAGGCTCTGGGGCCAACGTCCTGACTTTC.

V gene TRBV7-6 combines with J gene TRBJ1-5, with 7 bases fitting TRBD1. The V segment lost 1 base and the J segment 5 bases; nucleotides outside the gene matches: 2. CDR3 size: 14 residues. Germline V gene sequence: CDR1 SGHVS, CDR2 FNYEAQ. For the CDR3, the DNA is TGTGCCAGCAGCTTAGGTACAGGGGATCAGCCCCAGCATTTT. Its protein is CASSLGTGDQPQHF.